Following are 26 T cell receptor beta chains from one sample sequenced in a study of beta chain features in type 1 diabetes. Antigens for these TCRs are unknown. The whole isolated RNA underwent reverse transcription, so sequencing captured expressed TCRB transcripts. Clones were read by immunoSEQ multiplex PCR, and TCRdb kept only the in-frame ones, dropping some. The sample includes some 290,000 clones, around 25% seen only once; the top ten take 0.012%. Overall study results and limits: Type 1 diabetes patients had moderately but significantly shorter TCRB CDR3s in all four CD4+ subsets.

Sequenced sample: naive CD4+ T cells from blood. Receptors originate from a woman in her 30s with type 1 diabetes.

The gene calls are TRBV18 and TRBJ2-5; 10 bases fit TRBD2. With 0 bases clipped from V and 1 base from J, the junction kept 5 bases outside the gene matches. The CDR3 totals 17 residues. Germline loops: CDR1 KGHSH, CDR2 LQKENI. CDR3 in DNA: TGTGCCAGCTCACCACCGATCTCTAGCGGGAGCCAAGAGACCCAGTACTTC. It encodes CASSPPISSGSQETQYF.

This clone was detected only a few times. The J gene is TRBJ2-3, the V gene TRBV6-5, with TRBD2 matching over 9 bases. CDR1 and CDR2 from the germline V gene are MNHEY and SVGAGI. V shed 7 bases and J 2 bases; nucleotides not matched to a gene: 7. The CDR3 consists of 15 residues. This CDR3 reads CASNRAGGSTDTQYF. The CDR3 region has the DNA TGTGCCAGCAATCGAGCGGGAGGATCCACAGATACGCAGTATTTT.

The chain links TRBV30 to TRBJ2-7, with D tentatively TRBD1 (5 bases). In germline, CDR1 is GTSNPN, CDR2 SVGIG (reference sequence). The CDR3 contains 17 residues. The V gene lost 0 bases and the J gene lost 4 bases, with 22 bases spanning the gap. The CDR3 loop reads CAWSVPGASGDQYEQYF. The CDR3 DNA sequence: TGTGCCTGGAGTGTACCTGGGGCCTCTGGGGATCAATACGAGCAGTACTTC.

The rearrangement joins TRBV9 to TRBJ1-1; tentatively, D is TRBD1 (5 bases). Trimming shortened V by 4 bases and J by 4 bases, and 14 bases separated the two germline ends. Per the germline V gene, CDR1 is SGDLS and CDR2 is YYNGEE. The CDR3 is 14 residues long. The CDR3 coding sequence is TGTGCCAGCAGCCTAAGTCTCGGGGGCACTGAAGCTTTCTTT. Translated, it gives CASSLSLGGTEAFF.

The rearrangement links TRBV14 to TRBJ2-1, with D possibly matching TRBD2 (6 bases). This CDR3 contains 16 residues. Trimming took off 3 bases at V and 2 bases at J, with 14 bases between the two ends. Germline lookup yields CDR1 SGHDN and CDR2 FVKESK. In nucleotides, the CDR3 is TGTGCCAGCAGCCATCTGAGCGGGCTGGCCTACAATGAGCAGTTCTTC. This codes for CASSHLSGLAYNEQFF.

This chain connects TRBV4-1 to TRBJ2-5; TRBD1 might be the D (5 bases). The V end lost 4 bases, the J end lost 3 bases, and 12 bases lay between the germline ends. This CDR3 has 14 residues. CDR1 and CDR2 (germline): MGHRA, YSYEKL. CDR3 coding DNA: TGCGCCAGCAGCCCCCACCGACAGAAAGAGACCCAGTACTTC. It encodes CASSPHRQKETQYF.

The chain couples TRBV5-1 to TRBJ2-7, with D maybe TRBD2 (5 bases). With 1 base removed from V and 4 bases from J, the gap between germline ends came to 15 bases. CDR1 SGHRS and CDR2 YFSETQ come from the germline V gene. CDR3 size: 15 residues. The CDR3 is CASSLLPGSSYEQYF. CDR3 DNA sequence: TGCGCCAGCAGCTTGCTTCCGGGATCCTCTTACGAGCAGTACTTC.

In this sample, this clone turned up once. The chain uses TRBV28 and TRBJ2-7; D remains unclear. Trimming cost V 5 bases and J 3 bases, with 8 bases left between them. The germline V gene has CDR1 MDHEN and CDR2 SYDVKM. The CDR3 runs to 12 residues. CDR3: CASSKAGYEQYF. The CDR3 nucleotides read TGTGCCAGCAGTAAAGCAGGCTACGAGCAGTACTTC.

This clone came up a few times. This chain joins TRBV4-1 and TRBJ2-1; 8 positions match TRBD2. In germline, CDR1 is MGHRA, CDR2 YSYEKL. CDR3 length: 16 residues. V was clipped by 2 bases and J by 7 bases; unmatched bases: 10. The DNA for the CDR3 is TGCGCCAGCAGCCAACCCGGGACTAGGGAAAGGAATGAGCAGTTCTTC. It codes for CASSQPGTRERNEQFF.

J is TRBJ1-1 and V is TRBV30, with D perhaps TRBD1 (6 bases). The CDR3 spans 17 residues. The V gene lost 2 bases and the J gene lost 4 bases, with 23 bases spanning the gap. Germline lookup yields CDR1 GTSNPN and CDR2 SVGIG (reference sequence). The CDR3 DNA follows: TGTGCCTGGAGTTCCACGGGACAAGGTACCTCAGTCACTGAAGCTTTCTTT. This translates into CAWSSTGQGTSVTEAFF.

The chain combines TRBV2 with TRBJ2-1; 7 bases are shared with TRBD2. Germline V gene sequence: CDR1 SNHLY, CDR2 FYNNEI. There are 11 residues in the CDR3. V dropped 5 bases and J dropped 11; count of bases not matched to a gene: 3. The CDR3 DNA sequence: TGTGCCAGCAGTTTGACTAGCCAGCAGTTCTTC. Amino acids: CASSLTSQQFF.

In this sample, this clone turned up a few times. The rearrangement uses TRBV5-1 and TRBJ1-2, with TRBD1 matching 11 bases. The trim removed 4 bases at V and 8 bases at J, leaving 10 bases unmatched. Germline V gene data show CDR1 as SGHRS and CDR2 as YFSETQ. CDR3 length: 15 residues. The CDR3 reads CASSQGGQGAFGYTF. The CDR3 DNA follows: TGCGCCAGCAGCCAAGGAGGACAGGGGGCGTTCGGCTACACCTTC.

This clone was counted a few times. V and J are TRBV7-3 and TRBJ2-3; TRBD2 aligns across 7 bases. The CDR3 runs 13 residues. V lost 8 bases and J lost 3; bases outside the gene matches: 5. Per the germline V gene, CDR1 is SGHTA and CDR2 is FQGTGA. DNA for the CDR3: TGTGCCAGCCGTCGGGAGGTGACAGATACGCAGTATTTT. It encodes CASRREVTDTQYF.

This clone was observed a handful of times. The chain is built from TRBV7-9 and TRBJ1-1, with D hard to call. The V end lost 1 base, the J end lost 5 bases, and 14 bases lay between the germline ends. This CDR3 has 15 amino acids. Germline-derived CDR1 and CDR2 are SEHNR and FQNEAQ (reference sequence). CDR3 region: CASSLVARIVTEAFF. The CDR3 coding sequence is TGTGCCAGCAGCTTAGTTGCCAGGATAGTAACTGAAGCTTTCTTT.

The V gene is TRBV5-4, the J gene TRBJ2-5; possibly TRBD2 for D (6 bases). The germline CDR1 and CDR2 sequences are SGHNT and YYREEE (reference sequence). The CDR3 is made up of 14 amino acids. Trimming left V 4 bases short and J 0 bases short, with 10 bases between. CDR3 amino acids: CASSRTSNQETQYF. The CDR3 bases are TGTGCCAGCAGCCGTACTAGCAACCAAGAGACCCAGTACTTC.

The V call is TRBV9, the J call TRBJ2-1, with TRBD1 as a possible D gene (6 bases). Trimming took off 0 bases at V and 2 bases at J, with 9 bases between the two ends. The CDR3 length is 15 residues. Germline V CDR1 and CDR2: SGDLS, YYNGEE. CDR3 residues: CASSVGGGAYNEQFF. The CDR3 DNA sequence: TGTGCCAGCAGCGTAGGTGGGGGCGCCTACAATGAGCAGTTCTTC.

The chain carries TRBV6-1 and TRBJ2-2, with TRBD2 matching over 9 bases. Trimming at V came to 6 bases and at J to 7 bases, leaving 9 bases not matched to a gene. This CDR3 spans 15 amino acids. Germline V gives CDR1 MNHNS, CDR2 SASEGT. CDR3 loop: CASSGGRAGFGELFF. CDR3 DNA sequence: TGTGCCAGCAGCGGCGGGAGGGCCGGGTTCGGGGAGCTGTTTTTT.

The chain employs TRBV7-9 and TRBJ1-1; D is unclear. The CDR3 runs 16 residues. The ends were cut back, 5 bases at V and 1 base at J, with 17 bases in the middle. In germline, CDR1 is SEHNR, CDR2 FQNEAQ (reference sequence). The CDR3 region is CASSRPFGSGNTEAFF. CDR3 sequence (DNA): TGTGCCAGCAGCCGACCTTTCGGGTCGGGGAACACTGAAGCTTTCTTT. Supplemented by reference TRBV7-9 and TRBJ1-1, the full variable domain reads DTGVSQNPRHKITKRGQNVTFRCDPISEHNRLYWYRQTLGQGPEFLTYFQNEAQLEKSRLLSDRFSAERPKGSFSTLEIQRTEQGDSAMYLCASSRPFGSGNTEAFFGQGTRLTVV.

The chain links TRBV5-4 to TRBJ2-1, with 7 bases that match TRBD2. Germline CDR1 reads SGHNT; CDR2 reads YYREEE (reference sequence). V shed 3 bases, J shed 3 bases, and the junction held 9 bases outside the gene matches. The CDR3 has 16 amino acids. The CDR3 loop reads CASSSPLRDYYNEQFF. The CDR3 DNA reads TGTGCCAGCAGCTCCCCACTACGGGACTACTACAATGAGCAGTTCTTC. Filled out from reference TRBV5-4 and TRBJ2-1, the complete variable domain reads ETGVTQSPTHLIKTRGQQVTLRCSSQSGHNTVSWYQQALGQGPQFIFQYYREEENGRGNFPPRFSGLQFPNYSSELNVNALELDDSALYLCASSSPLRDYYNEQFFGPGTRLTVL.

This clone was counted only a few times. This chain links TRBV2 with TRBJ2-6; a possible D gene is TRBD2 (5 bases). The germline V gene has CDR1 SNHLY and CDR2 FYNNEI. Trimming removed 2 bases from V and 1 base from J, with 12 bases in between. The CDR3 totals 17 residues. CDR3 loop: CASSERGTSSGANVLTF. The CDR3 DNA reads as TGTGCCAGCAGTGAAAGAGGAACTAGTTCTGGGGCCAACGTCCTGACTTTC.

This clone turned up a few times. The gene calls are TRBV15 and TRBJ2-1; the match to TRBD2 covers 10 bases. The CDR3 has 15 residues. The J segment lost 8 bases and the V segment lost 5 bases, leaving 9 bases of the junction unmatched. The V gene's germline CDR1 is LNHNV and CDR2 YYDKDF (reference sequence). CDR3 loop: CATSVSGRVWDEQFF. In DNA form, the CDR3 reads TGTGCCACCAGCGTGAGCGGGAGGGTTTGGGATGAGCAGTTCTTC.

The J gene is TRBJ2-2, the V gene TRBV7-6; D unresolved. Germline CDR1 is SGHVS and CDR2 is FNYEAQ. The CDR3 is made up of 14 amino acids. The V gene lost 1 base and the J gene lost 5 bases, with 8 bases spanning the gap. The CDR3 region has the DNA TGTGCCAGCAGCTTAGTGTGGAGAACCGGGGAGCTGTTTTTT. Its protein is CASSLVWRTGELFF.

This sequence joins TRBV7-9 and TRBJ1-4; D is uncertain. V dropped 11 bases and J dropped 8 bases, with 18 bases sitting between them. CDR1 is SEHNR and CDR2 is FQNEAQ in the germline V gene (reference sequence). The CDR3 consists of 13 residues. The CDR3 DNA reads TGTGCCTATGGAGGCTCTGCCAGCGAAAAACTGTTTTTT. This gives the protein CAYGGSASEKLFF.

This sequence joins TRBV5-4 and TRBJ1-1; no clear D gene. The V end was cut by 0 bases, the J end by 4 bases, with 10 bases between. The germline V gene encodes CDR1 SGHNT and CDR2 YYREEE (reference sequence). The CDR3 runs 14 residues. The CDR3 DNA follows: TGTGCCAGCAGCTTGGTGGGTCGGGTCACTGAAGCTTTCTTT. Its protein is CASSLVGRVTEAFF. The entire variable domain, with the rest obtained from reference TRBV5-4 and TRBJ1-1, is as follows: ETGVTQSPTHLIKTRGQQVTLRCSSQSGHNTVSWYQQALGQGPQFIFQYYREEENGRGNFPPRFSGLQFPNYSSELNVNALELDDSALYLCASSLVGRVTEAFFGQGTRLTVV.

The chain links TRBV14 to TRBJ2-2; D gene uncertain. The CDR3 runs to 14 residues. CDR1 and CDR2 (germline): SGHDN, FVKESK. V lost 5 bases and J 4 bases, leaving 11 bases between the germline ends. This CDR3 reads CASSSLMRTGELFF. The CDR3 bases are TGTGCCAGCAGCTCCCTCATGCGCACCGGGGAGCTGTTTTTT.

The CDR3 nucleotides are TGTGCCAGCAGCATGACTAGCGGGAGGTCCTACAATGAGCAGTTCTTC. Protein product: CASSMTSGRSYNEQFF. The chain employs TRBV5-4 and TRBJ2-1; 13 bases map to TRBD2. Germline loops: CDR1 SGHNT, CDR2 YYREEE (reference sequence). This CDR3 region has 16 residues. V was clipped by 4 bases and J by 1 base; unmatched bases: 2.